The T cell receptor beta chain described here comes from a study of shared clonotypes between healthy human individuals. About the research overall: Three plates were used per donor for CD4 naive, three for CD4 memory, two for CD8 naive and one for CD8 memory. Study-level points and caveats: Naive subsets usually exceeded memory subsets in estimated richness.

Repertoires were generated with immunoSEQ multiplex PCR, while TCRdb's copy carries only in-frame clones and drops some. The repertoire has roughly 850,000 clones, around 96% of them found once; the top ten carry about 0.25%. The germline gives CDR1 GTSNPN, CDR2 SVGIG (reference sequence). The CDR3 is 14 residues long. V was clipped by 1 base and J by 3 bases, with 13 bases between them. CD8 cells classed as naive were CD45RO-negative and positively selected for CCR7, excluding terminally differentiated effector memory CD45RA+ cells. Donors, healthy HIV-negative adults, lacked recent acute infections or vaccinations. Comments on this clone: No antigen is known for it.

This TCR derives from a man aged 25 to 45 in good health. The chain combines TRBV30 with TRBJ2-7; TRBD2 is a possible D gene (6 bases). The material sequenced was naive CD8+ T cells sorted from blood. The CDR3, as DNA: TGTGCCTGGAGTGCCCGACTAGAGTTCTACGAGCAGTACTTC. It specifies CAWSARLEFYEQYF.